A single sample gave rise to the 4 T cell receptor beta chains below, sequenced in a study of cytomegalovirus exposure and HLA in healthy donors. In the PCR, 60 Vbeta and 13 Jbeta primers were used. Assay used: immunoSEQ multiplex PCR; TCRdb lists only in-frame clones, some missing. The sample lists fewer than 200,000 clones; 80% to 85% were seen once. Sequencing used PBMCs. The source of these receptors is a young man in good health and CMV-seronegative.

This clone was counted between two and nine times. The rearrangement links TRBV14 to TRBJ1-4; the match to TRBD1 covers 7 bases. Germline CDR1 and CDR2: SGHDN and FVKESK. This CDR3 is built from 21 residues. J was trimmed by 2 bases and V by 1 base; bases with no gene match: 19. The CDR3 sequence is CASSQGRDPDRIMGTNEKLFF. CDR3 DNA sequence: TGTGCCAGCAGCCAAGGCCGGGACCCGGACAGGATAATGGGGACTAATGAAAAACTGTTTTTT.

This chain connects TRBV19 to TRBJ2-1; D gene ambiguous. The CDR3 has 14 residues. CDR1 is LNHDA and CDR2 is SQIVND in the germline V gene (reference sequence). V dropped 4 bases and J dropped 5 bases, with 12 bases sitting between them. In DNA form, the CDR3 reads TGTGCCAGTAGTAAAACGGTGCATAACAATGAGCAGTTCTTC. This translates into CASSKTVHNNEQFF.

This rearrangement joins TRBV30 to TRBJ2-7; D is ambiguous. Trimming removed 2 bases from V and 5 bases from J, with 10 bases in between. The CDR3 has 12 amino acids. Germline CDR1 reads GTSNPN; CDR2 reads SVGIG (reference sequence). The CDR3 loop reads CAWSPEINEQYF. The DNA for the CDR3 is TGTGCCTGGAGTCCTGAGATCAACGAGCAGTACTTC.

This clone was seen a single time. This chain uses TRBV9 with TRBJ2-7; 9 positions agree with TRBD1. The CDR3 contains 15 residues. J lost 5 bases, V lost 5 bases, and 11 bases had no gene match. The V gene's germline CDR1 is SGDLS and CDR2 YYNGEE. For the CDR3, the DNA is TGTGCCAGCAGTTTCGCACAGGGGGCTCTGCACGAGCAGTACTTC. The encoded protein is CASSFAQGALHEQYF.